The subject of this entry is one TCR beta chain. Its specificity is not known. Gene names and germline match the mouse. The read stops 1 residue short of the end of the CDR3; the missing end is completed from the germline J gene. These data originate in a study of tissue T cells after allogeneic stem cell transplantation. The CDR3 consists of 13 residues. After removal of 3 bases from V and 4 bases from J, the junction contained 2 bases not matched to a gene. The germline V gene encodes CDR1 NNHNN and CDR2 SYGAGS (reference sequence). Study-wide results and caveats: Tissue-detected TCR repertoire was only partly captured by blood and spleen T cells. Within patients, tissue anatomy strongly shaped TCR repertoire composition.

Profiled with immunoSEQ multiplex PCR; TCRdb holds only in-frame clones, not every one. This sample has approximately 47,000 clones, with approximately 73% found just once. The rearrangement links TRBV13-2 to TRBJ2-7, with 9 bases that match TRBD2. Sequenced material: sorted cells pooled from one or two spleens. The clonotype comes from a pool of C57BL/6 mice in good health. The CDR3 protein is CASGADWGYEQYF. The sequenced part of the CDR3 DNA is TGTGCCAGCGGTGCCGACTGGGGGTATGAACAGTAC.